Reported below is one TCR beta chain. Recruited during active infection, patients (from Seattle) were subsequently followed longitudinally. This sample was included in a study of blood T cell repertoires in COVID-19. At the level of the study: Some COVID-19 samples were acute and others convalescent; all came from the United States, Italy and Spain. T cells, B-cell-depleted T cells, or PBMCs supplied cDNA or gDNA.

Generated by immunoSEQ multiplex PCR, the TCRdb table keeps only in-frame clones and is missing some. The data hold fewer than 600,000 clones, with about 88% observed a single time. CDR3 size: 17 residues. Germline CDR1 and CDR2: LNHDA and SQIVND (reference sequence). V shed 3 bases and J shed 6 bases, with 20 bases lying between them. The receptor's source is a man younger than 30 with COVID-19, enrolled during active disease. Sequenced material: peripheral blood. The rearrangement uses TRBV19 and TRBJ1-4, with D possibly matching TRBD1 (6 bases). The CDR3 protein is CASSISRNRAGDEKLFF. DNA of the CDR3: TGTGCCAGTAGTATTTCCCGAAACAGGGCCGGAGATGAAAAACTGTTTTTT.